This entry concerns a single T cell receptor (beta chain). What it binds is unknown. This entry belongs to a study of regulatory T cells. The CDR3 covers 15 residues. Germline V gene sequence: CDR1 SEHNR, CDR2 FQNEAQ (reference sequence). The V and J ends lost 0 bases and 5 bases respectively, with 13 bases between them. The PCR used 52 TRBV and 13 TRBJ primers. The method was immunoSEQ multiplex PCR; TCRdb's version includes in-frame clones alone and lacks a portion of them. The top ten hold 1.3% of the sample, which has some 23,000 clones, 70% to 90% seen once. Autoimmunity was present in every CD3G-deficient patient, worse in two. Overall study results and limits: In CD3G-deficient patients, conventional CD4+ T cells were enriched for hydrophobic CDR3 residues at positions 6 and 7. Regulatory T cells showed the strongest V-J pair restriction and V/J gene skewing among patient repertoires.

This sequence joins TRBV7-9 and TRBJ2-5; no clear D gene. Specimen: conventional CD4+ T cells sorted from blood. This clonotype originated in a child under 18 with CD3G deficiency. DNA for the CDR3: TGTGCCAGCAGCTTAGCCTTGGACCGTCGGGAGACCCAGTACTTC. The encoded protein is CASSLALDRRETQYF.